This entry is about one T cell receptor (beta chain). What it binds is not known. Only in-frame clones appear in the TCRdb table, and some are missing; sequencing was by immunoSEQ multiplex PCR. Here the sample spans hundreds of thousands of clones, around 77% being singletons. The data were obtained in a study of shared clonotypes between healthy human individuals. Adults of Caucasian background living in Nashville, Tennessee made up all donors. Study-level points and caveats: Blood was the only sampled material, and tissue repertoires likely differ.

The receptor was derived from a woman aged 40 to 50 in good health. Some clones in this sample may be carry-over from other donors' samples. The specimen sequenced was PBMCs.

CDR3 nucleotide sequence: TGTGCCAGCAGCTTAGGCTGGTACGAGCAGTACTTC. As protein: CASSLGWYEQYF. The V gene is TRBV7-2, the J gene TRBJ2-7; D call uncertain. With 1 base removed from V and 4 bases from J, the gap between germline ends came to 5 bases. This CDR3 is built from 12 residues. The germline gives CDR1 SGHTA, CDR2 FQGNSA.